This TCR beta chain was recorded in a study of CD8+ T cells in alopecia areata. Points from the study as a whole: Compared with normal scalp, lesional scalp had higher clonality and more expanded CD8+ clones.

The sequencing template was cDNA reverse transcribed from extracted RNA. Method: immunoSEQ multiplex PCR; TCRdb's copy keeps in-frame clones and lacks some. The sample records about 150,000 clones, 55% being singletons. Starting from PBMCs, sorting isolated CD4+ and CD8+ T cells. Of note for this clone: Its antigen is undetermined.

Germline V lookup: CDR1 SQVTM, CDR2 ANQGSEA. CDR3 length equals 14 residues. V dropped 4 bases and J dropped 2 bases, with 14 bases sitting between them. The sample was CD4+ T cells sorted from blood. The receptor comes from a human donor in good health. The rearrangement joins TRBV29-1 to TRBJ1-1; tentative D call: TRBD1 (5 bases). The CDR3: CSVGIKGANTEAFF. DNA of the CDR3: TGCAGCGTTGGGATCAAAGGGGCCAACACTGAAGCTTTCTTT.